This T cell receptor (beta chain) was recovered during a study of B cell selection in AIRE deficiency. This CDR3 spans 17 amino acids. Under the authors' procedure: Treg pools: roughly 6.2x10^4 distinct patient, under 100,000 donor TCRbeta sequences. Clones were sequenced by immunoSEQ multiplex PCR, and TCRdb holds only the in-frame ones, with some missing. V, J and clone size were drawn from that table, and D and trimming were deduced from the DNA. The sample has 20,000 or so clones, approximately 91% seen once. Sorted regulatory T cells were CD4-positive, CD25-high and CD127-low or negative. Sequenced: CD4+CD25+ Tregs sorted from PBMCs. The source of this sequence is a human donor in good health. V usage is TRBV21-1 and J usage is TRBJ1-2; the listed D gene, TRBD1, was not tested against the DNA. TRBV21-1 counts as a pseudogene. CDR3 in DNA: TGTGCCAGCAGCAAATTCAGCGGACAGGGGGGTTTTCGAGGCTACACCTTC. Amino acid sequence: CASSKFSGQGGFRGYTF.